This note documents a single T cell receptor beta chain sequence. What it binds is not known. Trimming took off 2 bases at V and 1 base at J, with 17 bases between the two ends. This CDR3 is 17 amino acids long. From germline, CDR1 is LNHDA and CDR2 SQIVND (reference sequence). The data originate from a study of T cell responses to AZD1222 COVID-19 vaccine. Study details: Pooled together were second doses at about 4 or about 12 weeks.

General study points: The donor group comprised mostly white British people and more females; the analysis possibly underestimated clonal diversity. Vaccination with two AZD1222 doses was followed by a rise in Spike-specific TCR breadth and depth. Only five to seven individuals given AZD1222 were seropositive at baseline.

Measured with immunoSEQ multiplex PCR; TCRdb has only the in-frame clones, and not every one. The table shows 150,000 or so clones, with about 95% occurring only once. The sequence was collected from an adult in good health. This specimen was peripheral blood, taken on day 0 of AZD1222 vaccination. The chain combines TRBV19 with TRBJ1-1; no clear D gene. The CDR3 spells CASSIRNIKQTNTEAFF. The CDR3 nucleotides are TGTGCCAGTAGTATAAGAAACATAAAACAGACGAACACTGAAGCTTTCTTT.